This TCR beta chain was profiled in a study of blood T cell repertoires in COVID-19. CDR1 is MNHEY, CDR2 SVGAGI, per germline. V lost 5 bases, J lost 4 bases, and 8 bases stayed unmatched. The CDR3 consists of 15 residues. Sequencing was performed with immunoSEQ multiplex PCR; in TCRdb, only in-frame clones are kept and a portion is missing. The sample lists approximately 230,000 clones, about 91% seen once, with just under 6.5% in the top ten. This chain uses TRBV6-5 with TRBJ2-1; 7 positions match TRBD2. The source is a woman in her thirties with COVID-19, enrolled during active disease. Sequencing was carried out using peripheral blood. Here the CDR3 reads CASSPPERGYNEQFF. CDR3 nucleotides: TGTGCCAGCAGTCCCCCCGAGCGGGGATACAATGAGCAGTTCTTC.